A selection of T cell receptor beta chains follows, all from one sample in a study of cytomegalovirus exposure and HLA in healthy donors. Sequenced by immunoSEQ multiplex PCR; TCRdb stores in-frame clones only, minus some. The sample shows 120,000 to 150,000 clones, roughly 88% of them seen only once. The material sequenced was PBMCs. The source is a young woman in good health and CMV-seropositive. The conserved cysteine and the conserved F or W are not part of the CDR3 here.

>TRBV4-2|TRBJ1-2
ASSQDPTANYGYT
>TRBV19|TRBJ1-4
ASSQWTGRGEKLF
>TRBV5-4|TRBJ2-1
ASSLAGLASNEQF
>TRBV7-3|TRBJ2-5
ASSLALRGEETQY
>TRBV5-1|TRBJ1-1
ASSLSPLGTGNTEAF
>TRBV19|TRBJ2-5
ASNSPGLAKETQY
>TRBV27|TRBJ1-4
ASQSWEKLF
>TRBV12-5|TRBJ2-7
ASGLSEFSPLYEQY
>TRBV20-1|TRBJ1-2
SAAGLLT
>TRBV6-6|TRBJ1-1
ASRTEEAEAF
>TRBV5-6|TRBJ1-3
ASTNKRILREGNTIY
>TRBV6-6|TRBJ2-7
ASTHRGGHYEQY
>TRBV18|TRBJ2-7
ASSPGQGNEQY
>TRBV5-1|TRBJ1-2
ASSEGGASDGYT